This T cell receptor (beta chain) appears in the sequencing data of a study of blood T cell repertoires in COVID-19. At the level of the study: Material from acute and convalescent COVID-19 was sourced from the United States, Italy and Spain. Nucleic acid was either cDNA or gDNA, and it came from T cells, B-cell-depleted T cells, or PBMCs.

The V segment lost 10 bases and the J segment 1 base; nucleotides outside the gene matches: 3. Germline V lookup: CDR1 ENHRY, CDR2 SYGVKD. This CDR3 is 13 amino acids long. This clone was counted a single time. How the authors handled the data: Using reference gene primer amplification, nucleated cell counts were estimated. Some clones are missing from TCRdb's copy, which holds only in-frame ones; the method was immunoSEQ multiplex PCR. V, J and clone size are those of that table, while D and trimming were read from the DNA. The sample carries 85,000 to 90,000 clones, 65% to 85% recorded once. This receptor was taken from a man in his 70s with acute or convalescent COVID-19. Source material: peripheral blood. The V gene is TRBV10-3, the J gene TRBJ2-1; 8 nucleotides align to TRBD2. Here the CDR3 reads CASRGGSYNEQFF. The CDR3 nucleotides are TGTGCCAGCCGCGGGGGGTCCTACAATGAGCAGTTCTTC.